This T cell receptor beta chain emerged from a study of cytomegalovirus exposure and HLA in healthy donors. A word on this clone: Its antigen is still unknown.

Study results and caveats: Both high specificity and high sensitivity reportedly marked the classifier's diagnosis of cytomegalovirus status.

This PCR relied on a set of 60 Vbeta primers and 13 Jbeta primers. The protocol was immunoSEQ multiplex PCR, while the TCRdb copy is restricted to in-frame clones and leaves out a portion. The table lists 99,000 or so clones, roughly 13% of them singletons, with 16% in the top ten. Germline lookup yields CDR1 SGHNT and CDR2 YYREEE (reference sequence). V was clipped by 0 bases and J by 6 bases, with 11 bases between them. The CDR3 runs to 14 residues. The V call is TRBV5-4, the J call TRBJ2-3, with D tentatively TRBD2 (7 bases). Sequencing was performed on PBMCs. The source of this sequence is a man in his forties in good health and CMV-seropositive. CDR3 DNA sequence: TGTGCCAGCAGCTTGGGCGGGGGCGCGGATACGCAGTATTTT. This translates into CASSLGGGADTQYF. Combining the CDR3 with reference TRBV5-4 and TRBJ2-3 gives the whole variable domain ETGVTQSPTHLIKTRGQQVTLRCSSQSGHNTVSWYQQALGQGPQFIFQYYREEENGRGNFPPRFSGLQFPNYSSELNVNALELDDSALYLCASSLGGGADTQYFGPGTRLTVL.